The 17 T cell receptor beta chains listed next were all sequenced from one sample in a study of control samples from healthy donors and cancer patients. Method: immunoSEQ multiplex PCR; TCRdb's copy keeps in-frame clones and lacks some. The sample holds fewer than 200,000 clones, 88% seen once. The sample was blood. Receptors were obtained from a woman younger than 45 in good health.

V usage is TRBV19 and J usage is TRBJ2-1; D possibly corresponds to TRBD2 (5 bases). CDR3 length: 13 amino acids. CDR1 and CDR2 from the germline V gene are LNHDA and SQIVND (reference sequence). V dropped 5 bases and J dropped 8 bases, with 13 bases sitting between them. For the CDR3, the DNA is TGTGCCAGTAGTTGGGAGTTTCCGGATGAGCAGTTCTTC. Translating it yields CASSWEFPDEQFF.

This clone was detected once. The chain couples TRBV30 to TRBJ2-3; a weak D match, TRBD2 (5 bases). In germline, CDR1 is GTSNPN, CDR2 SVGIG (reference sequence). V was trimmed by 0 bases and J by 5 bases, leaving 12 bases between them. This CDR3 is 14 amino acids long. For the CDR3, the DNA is TGTGCCTGGAGTGTAATCGGTAGCGAAGATACGCAGTATTTT. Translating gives CAWSVIGSEDTQYF.

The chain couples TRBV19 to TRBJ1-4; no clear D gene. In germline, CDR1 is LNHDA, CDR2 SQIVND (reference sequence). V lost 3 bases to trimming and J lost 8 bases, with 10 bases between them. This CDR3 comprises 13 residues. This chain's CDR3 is CASSIQYLEKLFF. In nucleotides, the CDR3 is TGTGCCAGTAGTATTCAGTACCTAGAAAAACTGTTTTTT.

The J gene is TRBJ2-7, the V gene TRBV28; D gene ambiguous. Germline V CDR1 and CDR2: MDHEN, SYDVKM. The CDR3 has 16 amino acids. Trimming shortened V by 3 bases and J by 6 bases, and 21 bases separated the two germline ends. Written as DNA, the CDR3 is TGTGCCAGCAGTTTGTCCTCAGCCGAGCGTGGTCGCGAGCAGTACTTC. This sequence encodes CASSLSSAERGREQYF.

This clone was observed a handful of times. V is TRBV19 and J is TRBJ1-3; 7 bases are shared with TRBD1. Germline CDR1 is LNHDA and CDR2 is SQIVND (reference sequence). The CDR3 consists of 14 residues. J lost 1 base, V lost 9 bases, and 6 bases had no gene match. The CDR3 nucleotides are TGTGCCAGCAGACAGGGAGGATCTGGAAACACCATATATTTT. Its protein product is CASRQGGSGNTIYF.

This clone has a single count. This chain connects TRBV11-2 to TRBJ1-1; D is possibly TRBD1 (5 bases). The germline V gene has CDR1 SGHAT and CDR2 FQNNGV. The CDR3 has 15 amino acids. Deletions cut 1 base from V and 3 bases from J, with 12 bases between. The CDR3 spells CASSLGATAYTEAFF. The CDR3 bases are TGTGCCAGCAGCTTAGGGGCGACAGCGTACACTGAAGCTTTCTTT.

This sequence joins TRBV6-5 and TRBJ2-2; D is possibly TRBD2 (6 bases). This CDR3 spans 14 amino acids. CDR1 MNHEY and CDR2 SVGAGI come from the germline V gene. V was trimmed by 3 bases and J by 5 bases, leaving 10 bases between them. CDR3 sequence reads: CASSYWAGTGELFF. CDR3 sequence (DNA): TGTGCCAGCAGTTATTGGGCGGGAACCGGGGAGCTGTTTTTT.

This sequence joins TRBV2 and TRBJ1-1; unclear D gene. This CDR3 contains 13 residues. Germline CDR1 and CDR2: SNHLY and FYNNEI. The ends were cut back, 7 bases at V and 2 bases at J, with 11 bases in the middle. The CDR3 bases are TGTGCCAGCACCGAAGGTGCCAACACTGAAGCTTTCTTT. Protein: CASTEGANTEAFF.

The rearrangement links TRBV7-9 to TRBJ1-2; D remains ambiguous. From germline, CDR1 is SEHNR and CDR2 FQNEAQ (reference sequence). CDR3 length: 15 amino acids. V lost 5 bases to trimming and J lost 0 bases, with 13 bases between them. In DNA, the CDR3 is TGTGCCAGCAGCCTGGACGGACGAGCTAACTATGGCTACACCTTC. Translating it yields CASSLDGRANYGYTF.

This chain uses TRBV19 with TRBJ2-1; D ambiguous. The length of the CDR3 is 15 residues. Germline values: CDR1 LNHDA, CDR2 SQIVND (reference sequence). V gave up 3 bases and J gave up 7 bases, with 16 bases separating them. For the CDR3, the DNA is TGTGCCAGTAGTATCATAGAGGTCAGACGGAATGAGCAGTTCTTC. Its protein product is CASSIIEVRRNEQFF.

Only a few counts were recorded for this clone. The CDR3 region has the DNA TGTGCCAGCAGTTTCGCGGGGAGGGAGACCCAGTACTTC. Protein product: CASSFAGRETQYF. The chain couples TRBV12-3 or TRBV12-4 to TRBJ2-5, with a possible D match to TRBD2 (6 bases). This CDR3 spans 13 amino acids. V was pared by 3 bases and J by 5 bases, with 10 bases between.

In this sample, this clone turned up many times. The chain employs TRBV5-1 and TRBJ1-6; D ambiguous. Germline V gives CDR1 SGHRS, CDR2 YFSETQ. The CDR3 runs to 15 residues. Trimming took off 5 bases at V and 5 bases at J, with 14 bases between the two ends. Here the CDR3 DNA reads TGCGCCAGCAGTCTCGGGCCGGGGAATAATTCACCCCTCCACTTT. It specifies CASSLGPGNNSPLHF.

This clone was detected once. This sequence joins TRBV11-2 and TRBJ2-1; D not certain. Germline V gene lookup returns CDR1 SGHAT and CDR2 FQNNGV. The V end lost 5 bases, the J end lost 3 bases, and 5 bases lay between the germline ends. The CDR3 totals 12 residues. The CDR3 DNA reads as TGTGCCAGCAGCCTTATCTACAATGAGCAGTTCTTC. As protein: CASSLIYNEQFF.

CDR3 region: CASSPPTGRPLHF. In DNA, the CDR3 is TGTGCCAGCTCACCTCCTACCGGCCGACCCCTCCACTTT. J is TRBJ1-6 and V is TRBV18; no firm D call. Germline V gene sequence: CDR1 KGHSH, CDR2 LQKENI. V gave up 3 bases and J gave up 12 bases, with 12 bases separating them. CDR3 size: 13 residues.

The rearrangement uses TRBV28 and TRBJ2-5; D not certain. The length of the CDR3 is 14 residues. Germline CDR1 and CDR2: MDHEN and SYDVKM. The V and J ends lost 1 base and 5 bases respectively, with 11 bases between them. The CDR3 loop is CASSLSGYRETQYF. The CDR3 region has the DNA TGTGCCAGCAGTTTATCAGGTTACCGGGAGACCCAGTACTTC.

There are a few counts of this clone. Here the CDR3 reads CASSQGPPRTDNSPLHF. CDR3 bases: TGCGCCAGCAGCCAAGGCCCTCCAAGGACGGATAATTCACCCCTCCACTTT. The V call is TRBV4-1, the J call TRBJ1-6, with unresolved D. CDR1 is MGHRA, CDR2 YSYEKL, per germline. With 1 base removed from V and 5 bases from J, the gap between germline ends came to 15 bases. The CDR3 contains 17 residues.

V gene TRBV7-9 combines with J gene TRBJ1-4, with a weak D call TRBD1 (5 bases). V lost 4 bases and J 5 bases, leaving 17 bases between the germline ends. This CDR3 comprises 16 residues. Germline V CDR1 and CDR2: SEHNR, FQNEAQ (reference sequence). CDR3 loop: CASSSPRDGGNEKLFF. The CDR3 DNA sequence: TGTGCCAGCAGCTCCCCCCGGGACGGCGGGAATGAAAAACTGTTTTTT.